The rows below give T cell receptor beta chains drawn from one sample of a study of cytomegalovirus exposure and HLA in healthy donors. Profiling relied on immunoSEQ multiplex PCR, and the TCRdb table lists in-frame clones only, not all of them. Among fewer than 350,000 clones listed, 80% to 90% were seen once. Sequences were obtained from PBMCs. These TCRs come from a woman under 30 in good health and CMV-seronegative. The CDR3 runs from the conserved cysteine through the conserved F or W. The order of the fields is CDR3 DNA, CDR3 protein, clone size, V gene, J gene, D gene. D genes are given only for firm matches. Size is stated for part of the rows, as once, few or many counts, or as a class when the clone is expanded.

DNA: TGCGCCAGCAGCCCGAGCCAGGTTAGCTCCTACAATGAGCAGTTCTTC; CDR3: CASSPSQVSSYNEQFF; size: once; V: TRBV5-1; J: TRBJ2-1; D: -
DNA: TGTGCCATCAACGCCTTTCTAGCGGGGGGGCAGGACGAGCAGTACTTC; CDR3: CAINAFLAGGQDEQYF; size: once; V: TRBV10-3; J: TRBJ2-7; D: TRBD2
DNA: TGCGCCAGCAGCTTGGCCGCTGGGGGGGGGCCCACAGATACGCAGTATTTT; CDR3: CASSLAAGGGPTDTQYF; size: -; V: TRBV5-1; J: TRBJ2-3; D: -
DNA: TGTGCCAGCAGTCTACTAGGGTACAAGAACACTGAAGCTTTCTTT; CDR3: CASSLLGYKNTEAFF; size: once; V: TRBV2; J: TRBJ1-1; D: -
DNA: TGTGCCAGCAGTCTGGGGGCAGGCCTAACCTACGAGCAGTACTTC; CDR3: CASSLGAGLTYEQYF; size: -; V: TRBV27; J: TRBJ2-7; D: -
DNA: TGCGCCAGCAGCCACCGGGGACTAGCGGGAGCCTACGAGCAGTACTTC; CDR3: CASSHRGLAGAYEQYF; size: -; V: TRBV4-1; J: TRBJ2-7; D: TRBD2
DNA: TGTGCCAGCAGCCCCTCGGGGTTTCGCACAGATACGCAGTATTTT; CDR3: CASSPSGFRTDTQYF; size: -; V: TRBV7-3; J: TRBJ2-3; D: -
DNA: TGTGCCAGCAGCGTAGCGGGGGGGCCCTTAGAGACCCAGTACTTC; CDR3: CASSVAGGPLETQYF; size: few; V: TRBV9; J: TRBJ2-5; D: TRBD2
DNA: TGTGCCAGCAGTGAATCGGCCGACAGACCGAACACTGAAGCTTTCTTT; CDR3: CASSESADRPNTEAFF; size: once; V: TRBV25-1; J: TRBJ1-1; D: -
DNA: TGTGCCAGCAGCGTCGGGGACTCACGCTCCTACGAGCAGTACTTC; CDR3: CASSVGDSRSYEQYF; size: -; V: TRBV9; J: TRBJ2-7; D: -
DNA: TGCGCCAGCAGCTTGGGGGGAACAGGGGGTCTTGGAGCTTTCTTT; CDR3: CASSLGGTGGLGAFF; size: -; V: TRBV5-1; J: TRBJ1-1; D: TRBD1
DNA: TGTGCTAGTGGTTTGGGAGGGGGTGGCAATCAGCCCCAGCATTTT; CDR3: CASGLGGGGNQPQHF; size: -; V: TRBV12-5; J: TRBJ1-5; D: -
DNA: TGTGCCACCCGTCTGAGGACTGGAGAGACCCAGTACTTC; CDR3: CATRLRTGETQYF; size: once; V: TRBV15; J: TRBJ2-5; D: -
DNA: TGTGCCCTTTGGGCGGGTGGCGGTTCACCCCTCCACTTT; CDR3: CALWAGGGSPLHF; size: -; V: TRBV30; J: TRBJ1-6; D: -
DNA: TGTGCCAGCAGCTTGGGAACTAGTCGAGGCGAGCAGTACTTC; CDR3: CASSLGTSRGEQYF; size: -; V: TRBV7-6; J: TRBJ2-7; D: -
DNA: TGTGCCAGCAGCGTAGCTCCCCCACTAGCGGGGGGGCTAGGCGGGGAGCTGTTTTTT; CDR3: CASSVAPPLAGGLGGELFF; size: -; V: TRBV9; J: TRBJ2-2; D: TRBD2
DNA: TGTGCCAGCAGCTTTGGCAGGGGGCGCGAGAATGAGCAGTTCTTC; CDR3: CASSFGRGRENEQFF; size: -; V: TRBV7-9; J: TRBJ2-1; D: TRBD1
DNA: TGTGCCAGCAGCTCTTGGACAGGGCTTTATGGGCACGAGCAGTACTTC; CDR3: CASSSWTGLYGHEQYF; size: once; V: TRBV5-6; J: TRBJ2-7; D: TRBD1
DNA: TGTGCCAGCATCCGACAGGGGTCCCTGAACACTGAAGCTTTCTTT; CDR3: CASIRQGSLNTEAFF; size: once; V: TRBV27; J: TRBJ1-1; D: TRBD1
DNA: TGTGCCTGGAGTGTACAGGACAGGGGGTTGAAGTACTTC; CDR3: CAWSVQDRGLKYF; size: -; V: TRBV30; J: TRBJ2-7; D: TRBD1
DNA: TGTGCCAGCAGTCCTCCCGGGGGCACTGAAGCTTTCTTT; CDR3: CASSPPGGTEAFF; size: -; V: TRBV6-5; J: TRBJ1-1; D: -
DNA: TGTGCCAGCAGCGCGGAGGACAGCTACGAGCAGTACTTC; CDR3: CASSAEDSYEQYF; size: -; V: TRBV7-6; J: TRBJ2-7; D: -
DNA: TGCGCCAGCAGCCTTCCAAGGAGGGGTCTGACACCCGGGAATGAGCAGTTCTTC; CDR3: CASSLPRRGLTPGNEQFF; size: -; V: TRBV4-1; J: TRBJ2-1; D: -
DNA: TGTGCCAGCAGCACCAGTATGAACACTGAAGCTTTCTTT; CDR3: CASSTSMNTEAFF; size: -; V: TRBV9; J: TRBJ1-1; D: -
DNA: TGTGCCATCAGTGAACAGGGAAAAGGGCCCCAGCATTTT; CDR3: CAISEQGKGPQHF; size: -; V: TRBV10-3; J: TRBJ1-5; D: -
DNA: TGTGCCAGCAGTTACCTTACAGGGTATGAGCAGTTCTTC; CDR3: CASSYLTGYEQFF; size: -; V: TRBV6-5; J: TRBJ2-1; D: -